This TCR beta chain is drawn from a study of blood T cell repertoires in COVID-19. For the study at large: Italy, Spain and the United States were the sources of the convalescent and acute COVID-19 samples.

CDR3 length: 15 residues. Germline V CDR1 and CDR2: LNHNV, YYDKDF (reference sequence). Unmatched junction bases numbered 6, after V lost 5 bases and J lost 5 bases. Authors' methods: How many nucleated cells were present was estimated from reference gene primer amplification. Profiling relied on immunoSEQ multiplex PCR, and the TCRdb table lists in-frame clones only, not all of them. The V and J calls and the clone size are those of that table, but D and trimming were determined from the DNA. The table shows roughly 280,000 clones, with around nine tenths occurring only once. The sample taken for sequencing was peripheral blood. V is TRBV15 and J is TRBJ1-4; TRBD1 matches at 9 bases. The TCR sequence derives from a woman aged 55-69 years with COVID-19, enrolled during active disease. CDR3 DNA sequence: TGTGCCACCAGCGGGGGGGACAGGGCGAATGAAAAACTGTTTTTT. It encodes CATSGGDRANEKLFF.